These 32 T cell receptor beta chains came from one sample sequenced in a study. TCRdb analysed the reads with MiXCR anew, one entry per CDR3 protein. This repertoire shows 1,500 to 2,000 distinct CDR3 sequences, 28% found once; its top ten account for approximately 6%. The sequencing sample was made of CD8+ T cells (not recorded whether cultured). Receptors were obtained from a female donor.

In its sample, this clonotype ranks as medium-sized. The chain combines TRBV12-3 or TRBV12-4 with TRBJ1-1, with no clear D. V was pared by 8 bases and J by 6 bases, with 10 bases between. This CDR3 spans 11 amino acids. The CDR3 DNA reads as TGTGCCAGCCGCCTCGGGCCTGAAGCTTTCTTT. Translation gives CASRLGPEAFF.

A note on this clonotype: The junction departs from the called germline gene at one end, perhaps through a read error. The V call is TRBV11-2, the J call TRBJ2-5; D remains unclear. The germline CDR1 and CDR2 sequences are SGHAT and FQNNGV. CDR3 length: 14 amino acids. In nucleotides, the CDR3 is TGTGCCAGCAGCTTAGCTCCTAGTATAGAGACCCGGTACTTC. This encodes CASSLAPSIETRYF.

By proportion, this clonotype is medium-sized (0.01 to 0.1%). The V gene is TRBV19, the J gene TRBJ1-2; possible D gene TRBD1, 5 bases. Germline V gene data show CDR1 as LNHDA and CDR2 as SQIVND (reference sequence). V was trimmed by 3 bases and J by 2 bases, leaving 7 bases between them. CDR3 length equals 13 residues. CDR3 protein: CASSMGRNYGYTF. CDR3 DNA sequence: TGTGCCAGTAGTATGGGACGGAACTATGGCTACACCTTC. Combining the CDR3 with reference TRBV19 and TRBJ1-2 gives the whole variable domain DGGITQSPKYLFRKEGQNVTLSCEQNLNHDAMYWYRQDPGQGLRLIYYSQIVNDFQKGDIAEGYSVSREKKESFPLTVTSAQKNPTAFYLCASSMGRNYGYTFGSGTRLTVV.

By proportion, this clonotype is medium-sized. This may stem from a read error, because a much larger clone lies one nucleotide away. This chain connects TRBV29-1 to TRBJ2-6; possible D gene TRBD1, 6 bases. Germline CDR1 is SQVTM and CDR2 is ANQGSEA. The length of the CDR3 is 16 residues. In DNA, the CDR3 is TGCAGCGTTGAAGACAGGGGTATCTCTGGGGCCAACGTCCTGGCTTTC. Amino acid sequence: CSVEDRGISGANVLAF. Looking up the rest from reference TRBV29-1 and TRBJ2-6 gives the full variable domain: SAVISQKPSRDICQRGTSLTIQCQVDSQVTMMFWYRQQPGQSLTLIATANQGSEATYESGFVIDKFPISRPNLTFSTLTVSNMSPEDSSIYLCSVEDRGISGANVLAFGAGSRLTVL.

This clonotype turned up a few times. This chain links TRBV24-1 with TRBJ2-7; TRBD2 agrees at 13 bases. Germline V CDR1 and CDR2: KGHDR, SFDVKD. The CDR3 contains 16 residues. V shed 3 bases and J 7 bases; nucleotides not matched to a gene: 8. CDR3 loop: CATSDPGLAGPGEQYF. CDR3 bases: TGTGCCACCAGTGATCCGGGACTAGCGGGACCTGGGGAGCAGTACTTC.

As concerns this clonotype: It may be a read error: a sequence one base away is much more abundant. The chain couples TRBV11-2 to TRBJ2-1, with 8 positions matching TRBD1. CDR3 size: 13 residues. With 6 bases clipped from V and 6 bases from J, the junction kept 4 bases outside the gene matches. Germline values: CDR1 SGHAT, CDR2 FQNNGV. Here the CDR3 DNA reads TGTGCCAGCAGGGCCACAGGGGGCAATGAGCAGTTCTTC. Protein: CASRATGGNEQFF.

Concerning this clonotype: The junction shows a germline mismatch at one end, possibly a read error. This CDR3 reads CANSIHKGLAEAFF. In DNA, the CDR3 is TGCGCCAACAGCATTCACAAGGGCTTGGCTGAAGCTTTCTTT. The chain combines TRBV5-1 with TRBJ1-1; D gene ambiguous. The CDR3 runs 14 residues. The germline V gene encodes CDR1 SGHRS and CDR2 YFSETQ.

This clonotype came up many times. A much bigger clone sits one base away, suggesting this may be a read error. CDR3 nucleotide sequence: TGTGCCAGCAGCTTGGACAGGGGCGAGCAGTGCTTC. Protein: CASSLDRGEQCF. The genes are TRBV7-9 and TRBJ2-7; 9 nucleotides agree with TRBD1. Germline loops: CDR1 SEHNR, CDR2 FQNEAQ (reference sequence). This CDR3 is 12 amino acids long.

This chain links TRBV5-6 with TRBJ1-5, with 7 bases lining up with TRBD1. CDR1 and CDR2 from the germline V gene are SGHDT and YYEEEE. This CDR3 spans 16 amino acids. V gave up 0 bases and J gave up 9 bases; unmatched junction bases: 12. CDR3 loop: CASSLVAGGRDRPQHF. The CDR3 nucleotides read TGTGCCAGCAGCTTGGTGGCAGGGGGTAGGGATCGGCCCCAGCATTTT.

In its sample, this clonotype is large (0.1 to 1%). The V call is TRBV6-5, the J call TRBJ2-7; D not resolved. Looked up from germline, CDR1 is MNHEY and CDR2 is SVGAGI. The CDR3 has 15 amino acids. The V and J ends lost 0 bases and 4 bases respectively, with 13 bases between them. The CDR3 nucleotides read TGTGCCAGCAGTTACTCAAGATCTCAGATTTACGAGCAGTACTTC. Translated: CASSYSRSQIYEQYF.

The rearrangement links TRBV20-1 to TRBJ2-2; D ambiguous. Trimming cost V 4 bases and J 3 bases, with 9 bases left between them. The CDR3 extends over 13 amino acids. Looked up from germline, CDR1 is DFQATT and CDR2 is SNEGSKA (reference sequence). The CDR3 is CSAINADTGELFF. The CDR3 DNA reads as TGCAGTGCTATTAACGCTGACACCGGGGAGCTGTTTTTT.

This clonotype was counted between two and nine times. This chain uses TRBV10-2 with TRBJ2-2; the D gene is possibly TRBD2 (5 bases). V was shortened by 4 bases and J by 14 bases, with 17 bases between the two germline ends. This CDR3 is built from 13 residues. Germline assignment: CDR1 WSHSY and CDR2 SAAADI. The CDR3 DNA is TGCGCCAGCAGTGTGAGGGTCACCGAGGATCTGTTTTTT. Residues: CASSVRVTEDLFF.

This clonotype was counted a single time. Because the CDR3 is missing its conserved closing phenylalanine or tryptophan, this is likely a read error. The gene calls are TRBV5-6 and TRBJ2-7, with D possibly matching TRBD1 (6 bases). The CDR3 sequence is 13 residues long. The germline gives CDR1 SGHDT, CDR2 YYEEEE. CDR3 nucleotide sequence: TGTGCCGGCAGCATGGACAGCTCCTACGAGCAGTACCTC. It specifies CAGSMDSSYEQYL.

For this clonotype: It may be a read error: a sequence one base away is much more abundant. The V and J genes are TRBV5-6 and TRBJ1-1, with D perhaps TRBD1 (5 bases). The V gene's germline CDR1 is SGHDT and CDR2 YYEEEE. This CDR3 is built from 13 residues. Deletions cut 0 bases from V and 6 bases from J, with 9 bases between. CDR3 sequence: CASSLGGTAEAFF. In DNA, the CDR3 is TGTGCCAGCAGCTTGGGGGGCACCGCTGAAGCTTTCTTT.

By sample share, this clonotype is medium-sized. The chain uses TRBV24-1 and TRBJ1-5; D ambiguous. Trimming took off 4 bases at V and 5 bases at J, with 11 bases between the two ends. The CDR3 has 14 residues. Germline CDR1 KGHDR, CDR2 SFDVKD. CDR3 coding DNA: TGTGCCACCAGTGAGGGGAACCTGGATCAGCCCCAGCATTTT. Its translation is CATSEGNLDQPQHF.

Concerning this clonotype itself: Since the CDR3 does not end with the conserved phenylalanine or tryptophan, this likely comes from a read error. The chain employs TRBV7-9 and TRBJ2-7; 8 positions match TRBD2. The CDR3 length is 13 residues. Unmatched junction bases numbered 2, after V lost 5 bases and J lost 2 bases. CDR1 and CDR2 from the germline V gene are SEHNR and FQNEAQ (reference sequence). The CDR3 here is CASSHGGAYEQYP. CDR3 DNA: TGTGCCAGCAGCCACGGGGGGGCCTACGAGCAGTACCCC.

Judged by abundance, this clonotype is medium-sized. CDR3 in DNA: TGCAGTGCTAGAGGAACACTGGGGGGTTACAATGAGCAGTTCTTC. This translates into CSARGTLGGYNEQFF. This rearrangement joins TRBV20-1 to TRBJ2-1; D might be TRBD2 (6 bases). The germline V gene has CDR1 DFQATT and CDR2 SNEGSKA (reference sequence). This CDR3 comprises 15 residues. The ends were cut back, 1 base at V and 4 bases at J, with 14 bases in the middle.

Comments on this clonotype: A junction boundary mismatches the germline segment, possibly from a read error. The chain couples TRBV6-2 or TRBV6-3 to TRBJ2-3; no firm D call. The CDR3 contains 14 residues. Germline assignment: CDR1 MNHEY and CDR2 SVGEGT. The CDR3 DNA is TGTGCCAGCAGTCCCAGCACCTACACAGATAGGCAGTATTTT. Protein sequence: CASSPSTYTDRQYF.

Comments on this clonotype: A read error is likely, as this CDR3 ends without the conserved phenylalanine or tryptophan. V and J are TRBV5-1 and TRBJ1-1; maybe TRBD1 (5 bases). Germline CDR1 is SGHRS and CDR2 is YFSETQ. The CDR3 length is 15 residues. V was shortened by 5 bases and J by 3 bases, with 17 bases between the two germline ends. The CDR3 bases are TGCGCCAGCAGACTCCGGGACGGAATTTACACTGAAGCTTTCCTT. Its protein is CASRLRDGIYTEAFL.

This clonotype is judged medium-sized (0.01 to 0.1%). J is TRBJ1-1 and V is TRBV30; D perhaps matches TRBD1 (5 bases). This CDR3 has 14 amino acids. Germline values: CDR1 GTSNPN, CDR2 SVGIG (reference sequence). V lost 0 bases to trimming and J lost 3 bases, with 11 bases between them. Here the CDR3 reads CAWSVGPGYTEAFF. The CDR3 nucleotides read TGTGCCTGGAGTGTCGGGCCAGGGTACACTGAAGCTTTCTTT.

By sample fraction, this clonotype is medium-sized. The chain combines TRBV30 with TRBJ1-3, with D tentatively TRBD1 (5 bases). The germline CDR1 and CDR2 sequences are GTSNPN and SVGIG (reference sequence). V lost 1 base, J lost 8 bases, and 12 bases lay in between. The CDR3 totals 13 residues. The CDR3 coding sequence is TGTGCCTGGAGTGGGGACTCCTTGGACACCATATATTTT. Translation gives CAWSGDSLDTIYF.

Points on this clonotype: Germline is not matched at one junction end, which may reflect a read error. J is TRBJ1-5 and V is TRBV6-6, with D uncertain. CDR1 MNHNY and CDR2 SVGAGI come from the germline V gene (reference sequence). This CDR3 is 13 amino acids long. CDR3 coding DNA: TGTGCCAGCAGTTACTCATCCGGGGAGCCCCAGTATTTC. It is translated as CASSYSSGEPQYF.

A remark on this clonotype: A junction boundary mismatches the germline segment, possibly from a read error. This chain joins TRBV7-2 and TRBJ2-7; TRBD2 agrees at 9 bases. The CDR3 spans 15 residues. Germline V gives CDR1 SGHTA, CDR2 FQGNSA. CDR3 in DNA: TGTGCCGGCAGCTTTTTAGCGGGAGAGGGATACGAGCAGTGCTTC. It codes for CAGSFLAGEGYEQCF.

Points on this clonotype: This may stem from a read error, because a much larger clone lies one nucleotide away. This chain links TRBV12-3 or TRBV12-4 with TRBJ2-1; perhaps TRBD2 as D (5 bases). Trimming took off 5 bases at V and 7 bases at J, with 15 bases between the two ends. This CDR3 contains 14 residues. The CDR3 loop is CASSPQGGPNEQFF. CDR3 nucleotides: TGTGCCAGCAGTCCCCAAGGAGGCCCGAATGAGCAGTTCTTC.

This clonotype was found once. One end of the junction varies from germline; a read error may be responsible. The J gene is TRBJ1-5, the V gene TRBV9; no firm D call. This CDR3 has 13 residues. The germline CDR1 and CDR2 sequences are SGDLS and YYNGEE. In nucleotides, the CDR3 is TGTGCCGGCAGCCGGTACAGCAATCAGCCCCAGCATTTT. Translated, it gives CAGSRYSNQPQHF.

In this sample, this clonotype is medium-sized. The CDR3 region is CSAREGQDKSYNSPLHF. DNA of the CDR3: TGCAGTGCTAGAGAGGGACAGGATAAGTCGTATAATTCACCCCTCCACTTT. The V and J genes are TRBV20-1 and TRBJ1-6, with 8 nucleotides matching TRBD1. Germline V gene data show CDR1 as DFQATT and CDR2 as SNEGSKA (reference sequence). V trimming: 0 bases; J trimming: 4 bases; junction bases outside the gene matches: 8. The CDR3 loop spans 17 amino acids.

This clonotype is judged large. This sequence joins TRBV5-1 and TRBJ1-5; D ambiguous. CDR3 size: 16 residues. V lost 4 bases to trimming and J lost 3 bases, with 17 bases between them. Germline V gives CDR1 SGHRS, CDR2 YFSETQ. Here the CDR3 reads CASSPEPGLLNQPQHF. In nucleotides, the CDR3 is TGCGCCAGCAGCCCAGAACCGGGCCTTCTCAATCAGCCCCAGCATTTT.

This clonotype showed up just a few times. The CDR3 loop reads CSVEGTRGASLYGYTF. DNA of the CDR3: TGCAGCGTTGAAGGGACAAGGGGCGCCTCCCTGTATGGCTACACCTTC. V gene TRBV29-1 combines with J gene TRBJ1-2, with D possibly matching TRBD1 (5 bases). Germline V CDR1 and CDR2: SQVTM, ANQGSEA. Deletions cut 1 base from V and 5 bases from J, with 20 bases between. The CDR3 runs 16 residues.

This clonotype is labeled as medium-sized (0.01 to 0.1%). V is TRBV6-2 or TRBV6-3 and J is TRBJ1-2; D call uncertain. This CDR3 is 14 amino acids long. Per the germline V gene, CDR1 is MNHEY and CDR2 is SVGEGT. The V gene lost 1 base and the J gene lost 1 base, with 7 bases spanning the gap. CDR3 protein: CASSYWDLNYGYTF. In nucleotides, the CDR3 is TGTGCCAGCAGTTACTGGGATCTTAACTATGGCTACACCTTC.

With respect to this clonotype: One end of the junction fails to match germline, which may point to a read error. The chain links TRBV6-6 to TRBJ1-1; D is perhaps TRBD1 (5 bases). Germline V gene data show CDR1 as MNHNY and CDR2 as SVGAGI (reference sequence). There are 14 residues in the CDR3. As DNA, the CDR3 is TGTGCCGGCAGCGAGCTACAGGAGGGCCCTGAAGCTTTCTTT. It is translated as CAGSELQEGPEAFF.

By its share, this clonotype is medium-sized. Given a much more abundant clone one base away, this may be a read error. The rearrangement uses TRBV6-5 and TRBJ1-2; D unclear. This CDR3 has 12 amino acids. The V gene lost 6 bases and the J gene lost 8 bases, with 13 bases spanning the gap. Germline CDR1 reads MNHEY; CDR2 reads SVGAGI. The CDR3 DNA sequence: TGTGCCAGCAGGCAACGGGGTTGGGGCTACACCTTC. It translates to CASRQRGWGYTF.

By share, this clonotype ranks as large. The gene calls are TRBV28 and TRBJ2-3, with D tentatively TRBD2 (6 bases). The CDR3 has 14 residues. Trimming pared 7 bases from V and 3 bases from J, leaving 14 bases between. Germline V gene data show CDR1 as MDHEN and CDR2 as SYDVKM. CDR3 in amino acids: CASTLAEGTDTQYF. The CDR3 DNA reads TGTGCCAGCACCCTTGCGGAGGGAACAGATACGCAGTATTTT.